Sequencing of this TCR beta chain was carried out in a study of shared clonotypes between healthy human individuals. HIV-negative, healthy adults without recent acute infections or vaccinations were the donors. Sequencing was performed with immunoSEQ multiplex PCR; in TCRdb, only in-frame clones are kept and a portion is missing. The table lists approximately 500,000 clones, almost 80% of them singletons. The CDR3 has 13 residues. Germline-derived CDR1 and CDR2 are MNHGY and SVAAGI. Input material: PBMCs. The J gene is TRBJ2-5, the V gene TRBV6-9; 7 nucleotides agree with TRBD1. The end of the DNA is better explained by TRBJ2-7, so the J call may be wrong. The TCR comes from a woman in her thirties or forties in good health. Some clones in this sample may be carry-over from other donors' samples. This CDR3 is CASTPGQCYEQYF. Written as DNA, the CDR3 is TGTGCCAGCACCCCGGGACAGTGCTACGAGCAGTACTTC.